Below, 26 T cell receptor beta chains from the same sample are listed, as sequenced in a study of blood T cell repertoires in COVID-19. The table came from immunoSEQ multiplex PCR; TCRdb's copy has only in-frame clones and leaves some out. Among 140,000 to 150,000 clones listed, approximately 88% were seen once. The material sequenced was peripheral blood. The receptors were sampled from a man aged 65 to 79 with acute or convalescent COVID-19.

The CDR3 here is CASGTSGTTDTQYF. The DNA for the CDR3 is TGTGCCAGCGGGACTAGCGGCACCACAGATACGCAGTATTTT. The rearrangement joins TRBV2 to TRBJ2-3, with 11 bases lining up with TRBD2. V shed 8 bases and J 2 bases; nucleotides not matched to a gene: 3. The germline V gene encodes CDR1 SNHLY and CDR2 FYNNEI. The CDR3 is 14 amino acids.

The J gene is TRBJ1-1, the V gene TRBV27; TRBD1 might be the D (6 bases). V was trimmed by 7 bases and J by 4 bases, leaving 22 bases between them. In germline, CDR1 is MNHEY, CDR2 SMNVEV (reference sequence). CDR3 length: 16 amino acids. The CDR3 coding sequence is TGTGCCAGCACCACTCATCAGTGGGGGCCGGGCACTGAAGCTTTCTTT. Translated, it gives CASTTHQWGPGTEAFF.

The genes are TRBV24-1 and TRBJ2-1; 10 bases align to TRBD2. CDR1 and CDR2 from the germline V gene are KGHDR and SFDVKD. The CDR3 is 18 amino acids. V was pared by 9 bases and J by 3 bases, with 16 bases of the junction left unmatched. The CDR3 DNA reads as TGTGCCACCCAGACAGGGTCGGCTAGCGGGAGCCTCTACAATGAGCAGTTCTTC. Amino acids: CATQTGSASGSLYNEQFF.

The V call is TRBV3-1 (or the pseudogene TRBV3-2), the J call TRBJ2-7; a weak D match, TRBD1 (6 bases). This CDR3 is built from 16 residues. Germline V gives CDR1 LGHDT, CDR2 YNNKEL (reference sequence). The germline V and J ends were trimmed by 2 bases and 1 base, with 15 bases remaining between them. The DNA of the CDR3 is TGTGCCAGCAGCCAATCGGGACAATCCGGTTCCTACGAGCAGTACTTC. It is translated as CASSQSGQSGSYEQYF.

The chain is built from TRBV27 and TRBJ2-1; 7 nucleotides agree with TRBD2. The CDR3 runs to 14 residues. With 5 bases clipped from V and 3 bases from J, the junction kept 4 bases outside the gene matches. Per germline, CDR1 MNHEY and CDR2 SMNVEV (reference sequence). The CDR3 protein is CASSRGLVYNEQFF. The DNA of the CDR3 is TGTGCCAGCAGTCGTGGACTAGTCTACAATGAGCAGTTCTTC.

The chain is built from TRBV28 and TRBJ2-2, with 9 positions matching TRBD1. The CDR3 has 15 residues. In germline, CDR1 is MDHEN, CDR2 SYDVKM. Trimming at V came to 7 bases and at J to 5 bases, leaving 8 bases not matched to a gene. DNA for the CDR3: TGTGCCAGCATTTGGGGACAGGGTAGGACCGGGGAGCTGTTTTTT. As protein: CASIWGQGRTGELFF.

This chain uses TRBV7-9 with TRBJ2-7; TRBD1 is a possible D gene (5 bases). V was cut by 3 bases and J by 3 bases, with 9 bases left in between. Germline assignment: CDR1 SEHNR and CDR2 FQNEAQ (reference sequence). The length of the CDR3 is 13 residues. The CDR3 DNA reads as TGTGCCAGCAGCTTGGCCCAGGGCTACGAGCAGTACTTC. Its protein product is CASSLAQGYEQYF.

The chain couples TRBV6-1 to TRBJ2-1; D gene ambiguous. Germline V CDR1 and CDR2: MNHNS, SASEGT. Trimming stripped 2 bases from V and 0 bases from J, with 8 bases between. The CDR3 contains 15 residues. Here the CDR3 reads CASSERGDSYNEQFF. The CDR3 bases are TGTGCCAGCAGTGAAAGAGGAGACTCCTACAATGAGCAGTTCTTC.

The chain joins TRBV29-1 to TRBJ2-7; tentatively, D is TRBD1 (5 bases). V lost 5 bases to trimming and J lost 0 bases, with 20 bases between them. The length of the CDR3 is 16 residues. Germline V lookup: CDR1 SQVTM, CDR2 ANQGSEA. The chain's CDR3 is CSVRAPGAGDSYEQYF. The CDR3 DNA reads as TGCAGCGTTAGGGCCCCTGGGGCAGGCGACTCCTACGAGCAGTACTTC.

For the CDR3, the DNA is TGTGCCAGCTCACCACGACAGGGGGGAGCTGGGGCCAACGTCCTGACTTTC. As protein: CASSPRQGGAGANVLTF. The J gene is TRBJ2-6, the V gene TRBV18; 9 bases line up with TRBD1. After removal of 1 base from V and 2 bases from J, the junction contained 3 bases not matched to a gene. This CDR3 is 17 amino acids long. From germline, CDR1 is KGHSH and CDR2 LQKENI.

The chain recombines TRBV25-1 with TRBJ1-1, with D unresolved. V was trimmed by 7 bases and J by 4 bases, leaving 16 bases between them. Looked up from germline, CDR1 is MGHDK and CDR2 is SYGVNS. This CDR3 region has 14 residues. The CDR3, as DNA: TGTGCCAGCACCAAACCGGGAGAGGGCACTGAAGCTTTCTTT. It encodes CASTKPGEGTEAFF.

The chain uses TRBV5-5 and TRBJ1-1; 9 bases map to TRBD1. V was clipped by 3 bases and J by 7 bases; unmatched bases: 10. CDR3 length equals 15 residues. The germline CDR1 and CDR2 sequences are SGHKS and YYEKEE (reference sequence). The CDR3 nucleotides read TGTGCCAGCAGCTCGAATCGGGACAGGGCTGTTGAAGCTTTCTTT. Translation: CASSSNRDRAVEAFF.

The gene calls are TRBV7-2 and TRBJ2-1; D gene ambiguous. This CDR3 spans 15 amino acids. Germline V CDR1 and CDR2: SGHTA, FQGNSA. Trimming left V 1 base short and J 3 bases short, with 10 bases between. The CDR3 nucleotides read TGTGCCAGCAGCTTAGTAGGCCAGGACTACAATGAGCAGTTCTTC. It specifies CASSLVGQDYNEQFF. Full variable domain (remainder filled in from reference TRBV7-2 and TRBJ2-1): GAGVSQSPSNKVTEKGKDVELRCDPISGHTALYWYRQSLGQGLEFLIYFQGNSAPDKSGLPSDRFSAERTGGSVSTLTIQRTQQEDSAVYLCASSLVGQDYNEQFFGPGTRLTVL.

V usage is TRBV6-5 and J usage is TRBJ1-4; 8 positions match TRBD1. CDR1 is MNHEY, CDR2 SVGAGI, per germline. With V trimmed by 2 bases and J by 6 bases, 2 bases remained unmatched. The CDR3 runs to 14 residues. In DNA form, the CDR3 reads TGTGCCAGCAGTTACCTGACAGGGGATGAAAAACTGTTTTTT. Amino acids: CASSYLTGDEKLFF.

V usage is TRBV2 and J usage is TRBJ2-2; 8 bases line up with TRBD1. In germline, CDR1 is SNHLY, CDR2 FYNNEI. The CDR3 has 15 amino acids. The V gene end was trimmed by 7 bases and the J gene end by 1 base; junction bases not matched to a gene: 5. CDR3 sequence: CASITGTGNTGELFF. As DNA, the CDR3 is TGTGCCAGCATTACCGGGACAGGGAACACCGGGGAGCTGTTTTTT.

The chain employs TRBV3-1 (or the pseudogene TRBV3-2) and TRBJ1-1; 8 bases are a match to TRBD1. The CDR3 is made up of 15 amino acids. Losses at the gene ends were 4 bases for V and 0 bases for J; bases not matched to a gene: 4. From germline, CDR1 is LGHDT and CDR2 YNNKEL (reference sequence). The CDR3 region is CASSLDRVMNTEAFF. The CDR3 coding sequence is TGTGCCAGCAGCCTGGACAGGGTTATGAACACTGAAGCTTTCTTT.

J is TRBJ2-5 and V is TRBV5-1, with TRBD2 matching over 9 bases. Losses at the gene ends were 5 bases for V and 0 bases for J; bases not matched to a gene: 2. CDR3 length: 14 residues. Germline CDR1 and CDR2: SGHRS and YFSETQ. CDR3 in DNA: TGCGCCAGCAGAGTAGCGGGGGACCAAGAGACCCAGTACTTC. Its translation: CASRVAGDQETQYF. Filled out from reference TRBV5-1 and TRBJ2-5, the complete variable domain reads KAGVTQTPRYLIKTRGQQVTLSCSPISGHRSVSWYQQTPGQGLQFLFEYFSETQRNKGNFPGRFSGRQFSNSRSEMNVSTLELGDSALYLCASRVAGDQETQYFGPGTRLLVL.

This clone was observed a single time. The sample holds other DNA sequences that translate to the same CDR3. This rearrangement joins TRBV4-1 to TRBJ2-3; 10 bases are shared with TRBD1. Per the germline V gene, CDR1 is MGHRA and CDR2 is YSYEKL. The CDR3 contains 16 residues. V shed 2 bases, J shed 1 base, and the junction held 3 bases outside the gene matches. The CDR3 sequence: CASSQRGTGGTDTQYF. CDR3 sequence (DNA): TGCGCCAGCAGCCAACGAGGGACAGGGGGCACAGATACGCAGTATTTT.

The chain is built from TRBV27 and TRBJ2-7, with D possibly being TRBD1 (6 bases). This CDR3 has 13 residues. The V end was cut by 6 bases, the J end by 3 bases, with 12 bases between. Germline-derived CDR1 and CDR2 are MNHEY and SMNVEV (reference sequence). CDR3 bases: TGTGCCAGCAGGTTGGGACAAATCTACGAGCAGTACTTC. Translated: CASRLGQIYEQYF.

CDR3 sequence reads: CASTRTENSPLHF. The CDR3 DNA sequence: TGTGCCAGTACCAGGACAGAGAATTCACCCCTCCACTTT. The chain joins TRBV19 to TRBJ1-6; TRBD1 might be the D (6 bases). CDR1 and CDR2 (germline): LNHDA, SQIVND (reference sequence). V shed 7 bases and J shed 7 bases, with 11 bases lying between them. CDR3 size: 13 residues.

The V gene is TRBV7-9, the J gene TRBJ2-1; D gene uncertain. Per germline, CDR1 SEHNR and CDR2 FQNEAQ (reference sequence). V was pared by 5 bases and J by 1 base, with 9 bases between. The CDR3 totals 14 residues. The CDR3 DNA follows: TGTGCCAGCAGCCCTACGTGGTCCTACAATGAGCAGTTCTTC. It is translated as CASSPTWSYNEQFF.

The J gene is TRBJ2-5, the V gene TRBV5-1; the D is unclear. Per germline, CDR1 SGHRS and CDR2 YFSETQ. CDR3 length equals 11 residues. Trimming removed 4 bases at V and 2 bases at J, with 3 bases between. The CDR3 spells CASSIQETQYF. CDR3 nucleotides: TGCGCCAGCAGCATACAAGAGACCCAGTACTTC.

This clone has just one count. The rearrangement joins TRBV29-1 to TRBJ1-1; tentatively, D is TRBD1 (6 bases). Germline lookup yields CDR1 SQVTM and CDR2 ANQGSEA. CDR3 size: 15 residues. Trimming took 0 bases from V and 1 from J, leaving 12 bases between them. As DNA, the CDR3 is TGCAGCGTTGAAGACACGGGGGGCTCGAACACTGAAGCTTTCTTT. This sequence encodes CSVEDTGGSNTEAFF.

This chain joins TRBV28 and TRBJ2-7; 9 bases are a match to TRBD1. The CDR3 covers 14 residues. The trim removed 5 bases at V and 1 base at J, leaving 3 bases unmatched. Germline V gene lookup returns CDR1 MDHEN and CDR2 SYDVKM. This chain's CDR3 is CASSPTGGSYEQYF. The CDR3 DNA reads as TGTGCCAGCAGTCCGACAGGGGGTTCCTACGAGCAGTACTTC.

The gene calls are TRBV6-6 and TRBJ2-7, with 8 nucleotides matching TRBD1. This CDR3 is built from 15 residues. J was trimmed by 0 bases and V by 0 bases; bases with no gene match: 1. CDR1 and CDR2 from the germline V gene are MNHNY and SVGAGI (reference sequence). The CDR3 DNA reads TGTGCCAGCAGTTACTCCACAGGGGGCTCCTACGAGCAGTACTTC. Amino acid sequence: CASSYSTGGSYEQYF.

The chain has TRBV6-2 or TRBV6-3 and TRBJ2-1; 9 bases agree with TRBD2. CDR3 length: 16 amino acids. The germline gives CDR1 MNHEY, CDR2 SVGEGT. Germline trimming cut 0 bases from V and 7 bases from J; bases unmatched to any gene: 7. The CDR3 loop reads CASSYSIAGARNEQFF. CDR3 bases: TGTGCCAGCAGTTACTCCATAGCGGGGGCCAGGAATGAGCAGTTCTTC.